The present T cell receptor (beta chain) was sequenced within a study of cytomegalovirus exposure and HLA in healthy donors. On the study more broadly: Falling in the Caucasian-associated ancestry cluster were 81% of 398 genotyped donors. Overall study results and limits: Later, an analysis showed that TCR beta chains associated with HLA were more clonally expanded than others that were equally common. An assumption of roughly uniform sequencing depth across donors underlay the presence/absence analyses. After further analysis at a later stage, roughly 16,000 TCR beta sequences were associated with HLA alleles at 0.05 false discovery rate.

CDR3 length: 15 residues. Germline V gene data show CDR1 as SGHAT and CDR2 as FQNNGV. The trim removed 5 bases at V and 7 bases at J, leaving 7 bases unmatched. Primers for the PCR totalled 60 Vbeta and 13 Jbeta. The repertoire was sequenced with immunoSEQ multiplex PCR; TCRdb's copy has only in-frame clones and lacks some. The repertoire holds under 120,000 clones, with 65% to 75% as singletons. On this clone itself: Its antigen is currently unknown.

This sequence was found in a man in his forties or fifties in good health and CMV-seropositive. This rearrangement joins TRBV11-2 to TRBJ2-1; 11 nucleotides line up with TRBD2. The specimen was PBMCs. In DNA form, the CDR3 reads TGTGCCAGCAGCCCCGGACTAGCGGGCTGGAATGAGCAGTTCTTC. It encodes CASSPGLAGWNEQFF.